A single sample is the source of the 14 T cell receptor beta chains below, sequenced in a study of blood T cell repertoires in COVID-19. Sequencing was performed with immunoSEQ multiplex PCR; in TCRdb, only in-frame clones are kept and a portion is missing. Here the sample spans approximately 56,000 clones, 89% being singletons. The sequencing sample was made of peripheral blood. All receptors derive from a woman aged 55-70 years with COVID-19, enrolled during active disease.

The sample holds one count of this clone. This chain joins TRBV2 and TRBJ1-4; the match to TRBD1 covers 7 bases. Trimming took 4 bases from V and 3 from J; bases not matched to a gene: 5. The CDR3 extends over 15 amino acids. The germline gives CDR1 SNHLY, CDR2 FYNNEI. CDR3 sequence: CASSVQGSSNEKLFF. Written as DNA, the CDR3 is TGTGCCAGCAGTGTACAGGGGAGTTCTAATGAAAAACTGTTTTTT.

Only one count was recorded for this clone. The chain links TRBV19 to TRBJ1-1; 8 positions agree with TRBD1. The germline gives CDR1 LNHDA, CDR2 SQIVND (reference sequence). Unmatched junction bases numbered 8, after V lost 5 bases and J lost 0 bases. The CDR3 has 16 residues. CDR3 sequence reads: CASSGQGHGMNTEAFF. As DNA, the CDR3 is TGTGCCAGTAGTGGACAGGGCCACGGTATGAACACTGAAGCTTTCTTT.

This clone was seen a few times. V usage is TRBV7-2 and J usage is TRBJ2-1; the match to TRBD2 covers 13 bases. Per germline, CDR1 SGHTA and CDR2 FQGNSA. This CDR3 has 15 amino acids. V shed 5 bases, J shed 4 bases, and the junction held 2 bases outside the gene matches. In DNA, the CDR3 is TGTGCCAGCAGCAGGGGACTAGCGGGGTACAATGAGCAGTTCTTC. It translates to CASSRGLAGYNEQFF.

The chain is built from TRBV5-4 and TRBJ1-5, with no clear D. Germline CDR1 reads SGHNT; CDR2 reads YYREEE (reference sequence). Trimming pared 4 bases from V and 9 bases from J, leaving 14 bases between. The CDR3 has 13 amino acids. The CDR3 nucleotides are TGTGCCAGCAGCATTGACCGGACTAGGCCCCAGCATTTT. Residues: CASSIDRTRPQHF.

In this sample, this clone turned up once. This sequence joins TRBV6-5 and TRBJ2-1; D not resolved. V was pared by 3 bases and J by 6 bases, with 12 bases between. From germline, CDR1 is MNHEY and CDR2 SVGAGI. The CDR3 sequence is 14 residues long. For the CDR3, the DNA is TGTGCCAGCAGTTATAGCCTAGGTCCCAATGAGCAGTTCTTC. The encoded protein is CASSYSLGPNEQFF.

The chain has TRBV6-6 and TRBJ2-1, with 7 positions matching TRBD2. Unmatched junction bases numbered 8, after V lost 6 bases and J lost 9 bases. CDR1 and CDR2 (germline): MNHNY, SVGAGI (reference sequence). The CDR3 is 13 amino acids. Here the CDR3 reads CASSHRLASEQFF. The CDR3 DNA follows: TGTGCCAGCAGCCACCGACTAGCAAGTGAGCAGTTCTTC.

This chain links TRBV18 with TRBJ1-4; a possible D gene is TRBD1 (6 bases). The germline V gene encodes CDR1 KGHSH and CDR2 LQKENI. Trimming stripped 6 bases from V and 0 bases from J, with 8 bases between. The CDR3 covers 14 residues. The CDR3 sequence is CASSEGATNEKLFF. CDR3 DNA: TGTGCCAGCTCCGAGGGGGCAACTAATGAAAAACTGTTTTTT.

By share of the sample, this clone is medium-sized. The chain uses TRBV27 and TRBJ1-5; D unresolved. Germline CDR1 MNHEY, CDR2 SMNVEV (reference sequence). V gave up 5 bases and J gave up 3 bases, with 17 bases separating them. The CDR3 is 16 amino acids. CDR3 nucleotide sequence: TGTGCCAGCAGTCCCATCTATGACGGGGACAATCAGCCCCAGCATTTT. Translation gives CASSPIYDGDNQPQHF.

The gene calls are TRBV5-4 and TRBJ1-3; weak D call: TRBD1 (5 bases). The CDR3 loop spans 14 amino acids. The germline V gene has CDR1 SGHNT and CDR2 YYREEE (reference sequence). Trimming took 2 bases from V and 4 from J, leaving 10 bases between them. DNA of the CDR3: TGTGCCAGCAGCTTCGGCAGGGAAGGAAACACCATATATTTT. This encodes CASSFGREGNTIYF.

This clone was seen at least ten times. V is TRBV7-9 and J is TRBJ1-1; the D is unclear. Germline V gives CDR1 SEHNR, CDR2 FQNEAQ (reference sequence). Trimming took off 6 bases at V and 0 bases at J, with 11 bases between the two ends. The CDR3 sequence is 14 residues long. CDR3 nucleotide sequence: TGTGCCAGCAGTCCCGAGGGATTGAACACTGAAGCTTTCTTT. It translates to CASSPEGLNTEAFF.

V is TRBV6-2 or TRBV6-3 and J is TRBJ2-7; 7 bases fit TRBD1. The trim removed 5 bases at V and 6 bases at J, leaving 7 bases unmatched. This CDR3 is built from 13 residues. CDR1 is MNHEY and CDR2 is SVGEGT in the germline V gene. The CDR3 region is CASSTNHRGEQYF. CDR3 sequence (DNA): TGTGCCAGCAGTACAAACCACAGGGGCGAGCAGTACTTC.

CDR3: CASSPGGGGRDGELFF. The CDR3, as DNA: TGTGCCAGCAGCCCTGGCGGGGGGGGGCGAGACGGGGAGCTGTTTTTT. The V gene is TRBV5-4, the J gene TRBJ2-2; TRBD2 matches at 9 bases. CDR3 length equals 16 residues. CDR1 is SGHNT, CDR2 YYREEE, per germline (reference sequence). V trimming: 4 bases; J trimming: 7 bases; junction bases outside the gene matches: 11.

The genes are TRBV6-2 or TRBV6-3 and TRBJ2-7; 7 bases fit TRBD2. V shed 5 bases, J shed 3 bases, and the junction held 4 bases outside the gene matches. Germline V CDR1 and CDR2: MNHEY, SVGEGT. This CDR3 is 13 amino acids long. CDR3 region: CASSRASGYEQYF. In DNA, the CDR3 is TGTGCCAGCAGTAGGGCTAGCGGCTACGAGCAGTACTTC.

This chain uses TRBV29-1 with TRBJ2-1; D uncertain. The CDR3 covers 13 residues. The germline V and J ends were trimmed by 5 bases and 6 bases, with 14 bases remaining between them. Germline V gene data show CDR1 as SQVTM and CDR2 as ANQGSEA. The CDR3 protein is CSVPGETANEQFF. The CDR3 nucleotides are TGCAGCGTTCCCGGAGAAACCGCCAATGAGCAGTTCTTC.